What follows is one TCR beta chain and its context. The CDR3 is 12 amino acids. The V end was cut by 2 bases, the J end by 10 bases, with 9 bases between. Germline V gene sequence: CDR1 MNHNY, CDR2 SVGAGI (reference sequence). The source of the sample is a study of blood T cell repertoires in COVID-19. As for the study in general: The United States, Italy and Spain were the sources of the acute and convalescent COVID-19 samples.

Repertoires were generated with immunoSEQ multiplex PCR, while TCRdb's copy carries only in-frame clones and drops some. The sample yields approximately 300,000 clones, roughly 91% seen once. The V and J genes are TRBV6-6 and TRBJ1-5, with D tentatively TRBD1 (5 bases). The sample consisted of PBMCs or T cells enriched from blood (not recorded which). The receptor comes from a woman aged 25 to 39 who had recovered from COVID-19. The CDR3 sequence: CASSYNQGPQHF. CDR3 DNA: TGTGCCAGCAGTTACAATCAGGGACCCCAGCATTTT.